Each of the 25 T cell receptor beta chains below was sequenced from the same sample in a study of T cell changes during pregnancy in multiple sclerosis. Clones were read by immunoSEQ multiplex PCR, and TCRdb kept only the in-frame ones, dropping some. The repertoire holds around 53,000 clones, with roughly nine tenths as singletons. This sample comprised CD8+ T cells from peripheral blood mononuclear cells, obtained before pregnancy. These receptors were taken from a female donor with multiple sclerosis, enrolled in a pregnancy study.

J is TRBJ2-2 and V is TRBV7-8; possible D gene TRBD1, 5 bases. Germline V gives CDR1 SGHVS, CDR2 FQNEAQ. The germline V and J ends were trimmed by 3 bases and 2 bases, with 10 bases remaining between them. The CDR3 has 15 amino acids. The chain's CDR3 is CASSFYQGNTGELFF. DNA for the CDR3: TGTGCCAGCAGCTTTTATCAGGGAAACACCGGGGAGCTGTTTTTT.

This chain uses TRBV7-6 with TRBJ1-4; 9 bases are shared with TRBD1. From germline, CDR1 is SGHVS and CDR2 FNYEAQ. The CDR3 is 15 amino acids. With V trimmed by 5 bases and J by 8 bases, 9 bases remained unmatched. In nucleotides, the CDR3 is TGTGCCAGCAGCAACGGACAGGGGACGGTCGAAAAACTGTTTTTT. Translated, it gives CASSNGQGTVEKLFF.

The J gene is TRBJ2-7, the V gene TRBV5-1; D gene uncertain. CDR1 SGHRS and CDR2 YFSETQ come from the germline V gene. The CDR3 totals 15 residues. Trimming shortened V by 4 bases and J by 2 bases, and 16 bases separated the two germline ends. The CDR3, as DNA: TGCGCCAGCAGCCCTCAAGGTCGGAGTCCCTACGAGCAGTACTTC. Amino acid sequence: CASSPQGRSPYEQYF.

DNA of the CDR3: TGTGCCAGCAGCTTAGCAGGGATCCATGAAGCTTTCTTT. This gives the protein CASSLAGIHEAFF. The chain combines TRBV13 with TRBJ1-1; weak D call: TRBD1 (5 bases). Trimming removed 1 base from V and 7 bases from J, with 10 bases in between. In germline, CDR1 is PRHDT, CDR2 FYEKMQ (reference sequence). The CDR3 spans 13 residues.

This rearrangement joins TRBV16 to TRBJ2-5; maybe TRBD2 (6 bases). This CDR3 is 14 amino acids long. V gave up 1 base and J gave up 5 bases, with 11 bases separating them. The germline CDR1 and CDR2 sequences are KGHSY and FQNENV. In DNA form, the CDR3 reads TGTGCCAGCAGCCAATTTAAGGGAGGCGAGACCCAGTACTTC. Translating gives CASSQFKGGETQYF.

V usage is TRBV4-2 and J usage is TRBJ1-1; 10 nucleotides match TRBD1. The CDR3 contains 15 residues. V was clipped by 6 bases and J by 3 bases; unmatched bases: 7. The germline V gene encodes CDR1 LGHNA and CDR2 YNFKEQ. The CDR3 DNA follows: TGTGCCAGCAGGGGGACAGGGGCGGTGGACACTGAAGCTTTCTTT. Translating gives CASRGTGAVDTEAFF.

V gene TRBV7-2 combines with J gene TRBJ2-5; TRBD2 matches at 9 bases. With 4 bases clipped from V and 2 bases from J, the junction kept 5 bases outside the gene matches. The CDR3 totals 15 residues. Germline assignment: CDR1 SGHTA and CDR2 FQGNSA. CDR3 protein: CASSYSGGEQETQYF. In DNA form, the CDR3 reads TGTGCCAGCAGCTATAGCGGGGGAGAACAAGAGACCCAGTACTTC. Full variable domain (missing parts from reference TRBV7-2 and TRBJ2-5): GAGVSQSPSNKVTEKGKDVELRCDPISGHTALYWYRQSLGQGLEFLIYFQGNSAPDKSGLPSDRFSAERTGGSVSTLTIQRTQQEDSAVYLCASSYSGGEQETQYFGPGTRLLVL.

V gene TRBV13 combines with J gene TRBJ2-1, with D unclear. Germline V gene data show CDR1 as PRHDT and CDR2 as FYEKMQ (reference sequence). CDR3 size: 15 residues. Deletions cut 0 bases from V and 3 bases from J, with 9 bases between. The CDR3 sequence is CASSLGLISYNEQFF. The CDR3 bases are TGTGCCAGCAGCTTAGGCCTAATTAGCTACAATGAGCAGTTCTTC.

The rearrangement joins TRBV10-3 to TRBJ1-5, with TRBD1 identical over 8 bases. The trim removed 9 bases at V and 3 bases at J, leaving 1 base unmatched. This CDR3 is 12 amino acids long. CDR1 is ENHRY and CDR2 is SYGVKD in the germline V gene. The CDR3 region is CAMGQANQPQHF. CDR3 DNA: TGTGCCATGGGACAGGCCAATCAGCCCCAGCATTTT.

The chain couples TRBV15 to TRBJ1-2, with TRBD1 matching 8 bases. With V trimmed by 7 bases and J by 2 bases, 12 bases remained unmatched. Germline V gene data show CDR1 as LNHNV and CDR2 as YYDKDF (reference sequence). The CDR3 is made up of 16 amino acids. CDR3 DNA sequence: TGTGCCACCACCCGGTCCGACAGGGGAAGGAACTATGGCTACACCTTC. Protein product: CATTRSDRGRNYGYTF.

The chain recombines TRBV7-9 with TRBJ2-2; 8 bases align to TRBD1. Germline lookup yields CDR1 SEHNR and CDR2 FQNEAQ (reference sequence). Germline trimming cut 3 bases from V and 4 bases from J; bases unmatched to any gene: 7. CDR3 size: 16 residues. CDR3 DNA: TGTGCCAGCAGCTTCCCCAGGGGGCAAGGCACCGGGGAGCTGTTTTTT. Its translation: CASSFPRGQGTGELFF.

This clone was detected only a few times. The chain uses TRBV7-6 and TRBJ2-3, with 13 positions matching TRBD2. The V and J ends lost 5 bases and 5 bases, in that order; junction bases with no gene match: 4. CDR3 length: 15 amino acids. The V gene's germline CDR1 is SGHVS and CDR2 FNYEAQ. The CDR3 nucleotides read TGTGCCAGCAGCACTAGCGGGGGGGCGGGAGATACGCAGTATTTT. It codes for CASSTSGGAGDTQYF.

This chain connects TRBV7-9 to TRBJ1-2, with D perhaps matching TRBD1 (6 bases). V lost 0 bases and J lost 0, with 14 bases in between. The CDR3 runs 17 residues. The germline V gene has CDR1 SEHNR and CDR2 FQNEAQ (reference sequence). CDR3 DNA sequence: TGTGCCAGCAGCTTAGCCCCTGACAGGACCCCTAACTATGGCTACACCTTC. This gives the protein CASSLAPDRTPNYGYTF.

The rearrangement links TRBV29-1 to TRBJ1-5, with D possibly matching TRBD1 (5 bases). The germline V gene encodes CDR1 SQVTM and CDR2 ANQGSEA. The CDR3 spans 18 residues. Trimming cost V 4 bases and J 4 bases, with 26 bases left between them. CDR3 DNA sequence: TGCAGCGTTGGATGCCCCATCAGGGAAGAGGGGAGGAATCAGCCCCAGCATTTT. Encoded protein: CSVGCPIREEGRNQPQHF.

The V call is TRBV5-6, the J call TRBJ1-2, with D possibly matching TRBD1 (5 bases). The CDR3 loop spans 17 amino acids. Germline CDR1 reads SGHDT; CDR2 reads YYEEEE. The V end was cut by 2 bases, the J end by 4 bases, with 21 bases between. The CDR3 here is CASSLVDMGGRLYGYTF. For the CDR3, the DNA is TGTGCCAGCAGCTTAGTAGATATGGGGGGTCGGCTCTATGGCTACACCTTC.

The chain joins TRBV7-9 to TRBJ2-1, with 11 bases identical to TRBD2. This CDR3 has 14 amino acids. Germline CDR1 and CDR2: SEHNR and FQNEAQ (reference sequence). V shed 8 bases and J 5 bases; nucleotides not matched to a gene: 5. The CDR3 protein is CASATSGGNNEQFF. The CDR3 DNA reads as TGTGCCAGCGCTACTAGCGGGGGTAACAATGAGCAGTTCTTC.

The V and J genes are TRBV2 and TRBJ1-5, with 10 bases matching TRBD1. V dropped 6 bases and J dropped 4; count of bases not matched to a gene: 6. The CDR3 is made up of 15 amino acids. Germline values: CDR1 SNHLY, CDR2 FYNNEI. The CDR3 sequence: CASRRDRGRNQPQHF. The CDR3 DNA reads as TGTGCCAGCAGACGCGACAGGGGGCGGAATCAGCCCCAGCATTTT.

The CDR3 sequence is CAISRGGGAGVGVLGRSTEAFF. For the CDR3, the DNA is TGTGCCATCAGTAGAGGGGGGGGCGCGGGTGTAGGTGTCCTGGGGAGGAGCACTGAAGCTTTCTTT. The chain recombines TRBV10-3 with TRBJ1-1; TRBD1 might be the D (6 bases). Trimming removed 5 bases at V and 4 bases at J, with 38 bases between. The CDR3 runs to 22 residues. Germline values: CDR1 ENHRY, CDR2 SYGVKD.

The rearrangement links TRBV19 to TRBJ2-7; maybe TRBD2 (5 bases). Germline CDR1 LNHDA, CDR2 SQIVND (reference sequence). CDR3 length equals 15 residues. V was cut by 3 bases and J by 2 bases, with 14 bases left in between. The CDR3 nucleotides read TGTGCCAGTAGTATCCCCGGGGATCCCCCCTACGAGCAGTACTTC. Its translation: CASSIPGDPPYEQYF.

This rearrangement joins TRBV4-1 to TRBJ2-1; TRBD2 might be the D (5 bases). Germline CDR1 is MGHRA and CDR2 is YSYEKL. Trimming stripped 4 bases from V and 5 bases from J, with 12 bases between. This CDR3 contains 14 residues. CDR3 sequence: CASSPSSGNNEQFF. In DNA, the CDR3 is TGCGCCAGCAGCCCTAGCTCGGGGAACAATGAGCAGTTCTTC.

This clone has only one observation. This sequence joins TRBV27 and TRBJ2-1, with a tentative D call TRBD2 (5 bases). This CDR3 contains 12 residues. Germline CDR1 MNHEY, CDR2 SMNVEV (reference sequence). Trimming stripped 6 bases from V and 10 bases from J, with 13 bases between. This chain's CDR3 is CASSPQSGEQFF. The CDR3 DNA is TGTGCCAGCAGCCCCCAATCGGGGGAGCAGTTCTTC.

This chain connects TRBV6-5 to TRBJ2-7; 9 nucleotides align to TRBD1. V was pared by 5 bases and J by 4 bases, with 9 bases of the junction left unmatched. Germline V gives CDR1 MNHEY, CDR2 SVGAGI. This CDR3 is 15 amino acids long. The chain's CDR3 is CASSRSRQGVYEQYF. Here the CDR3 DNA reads TGTGCCAGCAGTCGTAGTCGACAGGGGGTGTACGAGCAGTACTTC.

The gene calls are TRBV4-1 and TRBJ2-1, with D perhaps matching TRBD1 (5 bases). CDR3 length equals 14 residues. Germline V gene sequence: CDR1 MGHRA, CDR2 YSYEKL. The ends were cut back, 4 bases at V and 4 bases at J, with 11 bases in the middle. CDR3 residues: CASSPGMGYNEQFF. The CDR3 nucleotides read TGCGCCAGCAGCCCAGGGATGGGGTACAATGAGCAGTTCTTC.

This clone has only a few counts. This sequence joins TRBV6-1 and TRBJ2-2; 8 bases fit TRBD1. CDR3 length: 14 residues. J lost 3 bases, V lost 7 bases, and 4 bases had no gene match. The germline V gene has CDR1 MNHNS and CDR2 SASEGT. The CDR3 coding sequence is TGTGCCAGCAACTCGGGACAGGACACCGGGGAGCTGTTTTTT. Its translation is CASNSGQDTGELFF.

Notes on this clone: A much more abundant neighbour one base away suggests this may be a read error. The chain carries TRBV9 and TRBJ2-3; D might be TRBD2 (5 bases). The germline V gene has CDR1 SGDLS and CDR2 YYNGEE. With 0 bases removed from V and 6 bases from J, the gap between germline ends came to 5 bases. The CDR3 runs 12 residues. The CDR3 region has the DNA TGTGCCAGCAGCGTAGGGAGGGATACGCAGTATTTT. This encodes CASSVGRDTQYF. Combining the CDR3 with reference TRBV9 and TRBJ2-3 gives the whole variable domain DSGVTQTPKHLITATGQRVTLRCSPRSGDLSVYWYQQSLDQGLQFLIQYYNGEERAKGNILERFSAQQFPDLHSELNLSSLELGDSALYFCASSVGRDTQYFGPGTRLTVL.